One sample yielded the 11 T cell receptor beta chains listed below, sequenced in a study of blood T cell repertoires in COVID-19. The assay was immunoSEQ multiplex PCR, and TCRdb's table has in-frame clones only and misses some. The sample shows 250,000 to 300,000 clones, roughly 90% of them seen only once. Specimen: PBMCs or T cells enriched from blood (not recorded which). Source of these receptors: a woman aged 25 to 39 who had recovered from COVID-19.

The chain has TRBV9 and TRBJ1-2; D is possibly TRBD1 (6 bases). The length of the CDR3 is 15 residues. CDR1 is SGDLS and CDR2 is YYNGEE in the germline V gene. V lost 3 bases and J lost 1, with 13 bases in between. In DNA form, the CDR3 reads TGTGCCAGCAGCGCAGAGGGGACACGTAACTATGGCTACACCTTC. It yields the protein CASSAEGTRNYGYTF.

Worth noting for this clone: Other DNA sequences in the same sample also yield this CDR3. The chain is built from TRBV28 and TRBJ2-1; D unclear. The ends were cut back, 5 bases at V and 4 bases at J, with 9 bases in the middle. CDR1 and CDR2 (germline): MDHEN, SYDVKM. This CDR3 spans 13 amino acids. CDR3 coding DNA: TGTGCCAGCAGTCCACCAGAATACAATGAGCAGTTCTTC. It is translated as CASSPPEYNEQFF.

The DNA for the CDR3 is TGCGCCAGCAGTGGGGCTACCGCCTCCTACGAGCAGTACTTC. Amino acid sequence: CASSGATASYEQYF. J is TRBJ2-7 and V is TRBV5-1; a possible D gene is TRBD1 (5 bases). The CDR3 extends over 14 amino acids. The germline gives CDR1 SGHRS, CDR2 YFSETQ. The V and J ends lost 5 bases and 0 bases respectively, with 12 bases between them.

V gene TRBV29-1 combines with J gene TRBJ2-7; 8 bases agree with TRBD1. The length of the CDR3 is 14 residues. Per germline, CDR1 SQVTM and CDR2 ANQGSEA. V shed 4 bases, J shed 3 bases, and the junction held 8 bases outside the gene matches. The DNA for the CDR3 is TGCAGCGTTGTTGGGACAGGCATATTCTACGAGCAGTACTTC. Translating it yields CSVVGTGIFYEQYF.

The V gene is TRBV6-5, the J gene TRBJ2-2, with D perhaps matching TRBD1 (5 bases). V was clipped by 2 bases and J by 4 bases, with 14 bases between them. This CDR3 is built from 16 residues. Germline lookup yields CDR1 MNHEY and CDR2 SVGAGI. In nucleotides, the CDR3 is TGTGCCAGCAGTTACCTCGGCAGGGAAACCACCGGGGAGCTGTTTTTT. Translating it yields CASSYLGRETTGELFF.

The chain uses TRBV3-1 (or the pseudogene TRBV3-2) and TRBJ2-1, with D possibly TRBD2 on 6 matching bases. The CDR3 has 18 residues. Germline CDR1 LGHDT, CDR2 YNNKEL (reference sequence). The V end lost 1 base, the J end lost 1 base, and 17 bases lay between the germline ends. The CDR3 is CASSQVRRIAESYNEQFF. The CDR3 nucleotides read TGTGCCAGCAGCCAAGTTCGTCGGATAGCGGAATCCTACAATGAGCAGTTCTTC.

This sequence joins TRBV6-5 and TRBJ1-3, with D maybe TRBD1 (6 bases). The CDR3 runs to 15 residues. The V end was cut by 6 bases, the J end by 4 bases, with 16 bases between. In germline, CDR1 is MNHEY, CDR2 SVGAGI. The CDR3 bases are TGTGCCAGCAGCCGAACTACAGGGACCGGAAACACCATATATTTT. This gives the protein CASSRTTGTGNTIYF.

The chain recombines TRBV30 with TRBJ1-1, with TRBD1 identical over 7 bases. The V gene end was trimmed by 2 bases and the J gene end by 3 bases; junction bases not matched to a gene: 6. The CDR3 spans 14 residues. CDR1 and CDR2 from the germline V gene are GTSNPN and SVGIG (reference sequence). The DNA for the CDR3 is TGTGCCTGGAGTTCTACAGGGGCGTACACTGAAGCTTTCTTT. Its protein is CAWSSTGAYTEAFF.

The chain links TRBV6-5 to TRBJ1-3; no clear D gene. Germline loops: CDR1 MNHEY, CDR2 SVGAGI. Trimming cost V 7 bases and J 3 bases, with 16 bases left between them. The CDR3 runs to 15 residues. For the CDR3, the DNA is TGTGCCAGCATCCGCGCTGGGCAGAGTGGAAACACCATATATTTT. This encodes CASIRAGQSGNTIYF.

J is TRBJ1-4 and V is TRBV4-1; unclear D gene. Per germline, CDR1 MGHRA and CDR2 YSYEKL. CDR3 length equals 13 residues. V was cut by 0 bases and J by 17 bases, with 16 bases left in between. The DNA of the CDR3 is TGCGCCAGCAGCCAAGATCGGAAGACTGAAGTTTTTTTT. The encoded protein is CASSQDRKTEVFF.

The CDR3 DNA sequence: TGTGCCAGCAGCTCACTAGCGGGGGGCTACTACAATGAGCAGTTCTTC. Translated: CASSSLAGGYYNEQFF. This rearrangement joins TRBV7-8 to TRBJ2-1; 12 positions agree with TRBD2. From germline, CDR1 is SGHVS and CDR2 FQNEAQ. The CDR3 runs 16 residues. Unmatched junction bases numbered 4, after V lost 4 bases and J lost 3 bases.